This T cell receptor beta chain was observed in a study of tumor and adjacent non-tumor tissue in lung cancer. Study at large: The cohort had roughly 11 adenocarcinoma, a couple of squamous cell and 1 small cell patients. Study results and caveats: TCR diversity was significantly greater in tumor than normal lung tissue.

The germline gives CDR1 MNHEY, CDR2 SVGEGT. CDR3 length equals 12 residues. Concerning this clonotype: Its antigen is undetermined. A much larger clone differs by one base, so this may be a read error.

No cell sorting was done before RNA was extracted from the tissue. A modified ARM-PCR protocol with three rounds of nested PCR amplified TCRbeta. TCRdb reanalysed the multiplex PCR reads using MiXCR and keeps one entry per CDR3 protein. The sample lists some 99,000 distinct CDR3 sequences, roughly 73% occurring once. The V and J genes are TRBV6-2 or TRBV6-3 and TRBJ1-1; D gene ambiguous. Sequencing input: lung tumor tissue. The source of this sequence is a woman aged 55-75 years with non-small cell lung cancer. The CDR3 reads CVSKWSNTEAFF. Here the CDR3 DNA reads TGTGTCAGCAAATGGTCGAACACTGAAGCTTTCTTT.